Reported below is one T cell receptor (beta chain). Enrolled through a virtual design, the participants were between 18 and 89 years of age and came from 24 US areas. Some clones are missing from TCRdb's copy, which holds only in-frame ones; the method was immunoSEQ multiplex PCR. This repertoire shows fewer than 400,000 clones, 80% to 90% found once; its top ten account for 3.5% to 5%. These data come from a study of blood T cell repertoires in COVID-19. Trimming cost V 5 bases and J 4 bases, with 6 bases left between them. The CDR3 spans 12 residues. Germline assignment: CDR1 SGHRS and CDR2 YFSETQ. The chain uses TRBV5-1 and TRBJ2-2; unclear D gene. Input material: PBMCs or T cells enriched from blood (not recorded which). The sequence came from a young man who had recovered from COVID-19. CDR3 amino acids: CASSSGTGELFF. The CDR3 nucleotides are TGCGCCAGCAGTTCGGGCACCGGGGAGCTGTTTTTT.